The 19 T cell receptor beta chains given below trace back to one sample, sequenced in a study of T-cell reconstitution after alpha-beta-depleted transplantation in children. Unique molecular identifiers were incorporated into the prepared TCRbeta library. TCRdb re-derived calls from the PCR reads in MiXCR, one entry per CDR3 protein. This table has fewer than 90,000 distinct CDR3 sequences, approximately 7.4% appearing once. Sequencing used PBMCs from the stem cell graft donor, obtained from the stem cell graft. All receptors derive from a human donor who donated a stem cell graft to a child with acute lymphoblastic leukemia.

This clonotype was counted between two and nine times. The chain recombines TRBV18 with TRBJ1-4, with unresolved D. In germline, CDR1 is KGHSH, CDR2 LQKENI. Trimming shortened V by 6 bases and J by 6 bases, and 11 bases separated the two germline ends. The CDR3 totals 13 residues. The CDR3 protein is CASSNKGDEKLFF. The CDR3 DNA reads TGTGCCAGCTCCAACAAGGGAGATGAAAAACTGTTTTTT.

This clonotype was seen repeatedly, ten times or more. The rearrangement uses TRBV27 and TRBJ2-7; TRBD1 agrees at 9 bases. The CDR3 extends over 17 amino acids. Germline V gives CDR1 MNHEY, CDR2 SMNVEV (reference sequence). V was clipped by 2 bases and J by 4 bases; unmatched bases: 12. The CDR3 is CASSLVSGGTGHYEQYF. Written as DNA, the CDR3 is TGTGCCAGCAGTTTAGTATCGGGCGGGACAGGGCATTACGAGCAGTACTTC.

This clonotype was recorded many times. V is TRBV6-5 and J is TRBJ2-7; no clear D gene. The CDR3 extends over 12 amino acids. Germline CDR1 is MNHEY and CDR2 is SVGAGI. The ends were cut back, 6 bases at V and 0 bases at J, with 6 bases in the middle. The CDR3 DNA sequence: TGTGCCAGCAGAGATAGCTCCTACGAGCAGTACTTC. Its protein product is CASRDSSYEQYF.

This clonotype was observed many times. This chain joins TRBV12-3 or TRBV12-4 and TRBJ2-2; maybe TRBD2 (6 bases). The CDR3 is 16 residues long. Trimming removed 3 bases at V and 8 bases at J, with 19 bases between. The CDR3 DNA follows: TGTGCCAGCAGTTTTCCAATACATCGGGGAGGTGGGGAGCTGTTTTTT. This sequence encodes CASSFPIHRGGGELFF.

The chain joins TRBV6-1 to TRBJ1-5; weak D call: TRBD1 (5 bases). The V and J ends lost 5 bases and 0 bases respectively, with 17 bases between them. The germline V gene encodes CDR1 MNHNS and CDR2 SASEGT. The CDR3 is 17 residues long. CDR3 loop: CASSPGTSTYSNQPQHF. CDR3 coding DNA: TGTGCCAGCAGTCCCGGGACCTCGACCTATAGCAATCAGCCCCAGCATTTT.

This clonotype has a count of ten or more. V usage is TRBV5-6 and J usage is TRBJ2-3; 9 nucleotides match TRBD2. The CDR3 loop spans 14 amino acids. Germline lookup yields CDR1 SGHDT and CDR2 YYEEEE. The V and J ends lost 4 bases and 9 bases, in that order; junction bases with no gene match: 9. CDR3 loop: CASSLSGGTRTQYF. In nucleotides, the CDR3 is TGTGCCAGCAGCCTAAGCGGGGGGACGCGAACGCAGTATTTT.

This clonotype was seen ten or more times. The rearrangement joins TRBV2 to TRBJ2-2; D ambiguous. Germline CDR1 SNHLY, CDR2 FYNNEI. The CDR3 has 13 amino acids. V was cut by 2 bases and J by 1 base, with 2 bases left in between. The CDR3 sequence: CASSEKNTGELFF. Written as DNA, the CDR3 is TGTGCCAGCAGTGAAAAGAACACCGGGGAGCTGTTTTTT.

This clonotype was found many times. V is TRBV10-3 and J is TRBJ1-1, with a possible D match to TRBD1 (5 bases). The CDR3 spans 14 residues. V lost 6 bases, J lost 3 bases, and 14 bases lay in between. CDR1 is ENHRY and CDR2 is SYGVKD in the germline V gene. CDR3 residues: CAIRQDPQYTEAFF. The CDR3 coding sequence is TGTGCCATCAGACAGGACCCTCAGTACACTGAAGCTTTCTTT.

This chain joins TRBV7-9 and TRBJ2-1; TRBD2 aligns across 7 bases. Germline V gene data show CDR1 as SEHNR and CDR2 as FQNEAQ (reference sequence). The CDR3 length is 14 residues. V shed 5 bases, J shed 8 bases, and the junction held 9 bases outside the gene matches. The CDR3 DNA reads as TGTGCCAGCAGCGCAAGCGGGGCAGGCTATGAGCAGTTCTTC. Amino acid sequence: CASSASGAGYEQFF.

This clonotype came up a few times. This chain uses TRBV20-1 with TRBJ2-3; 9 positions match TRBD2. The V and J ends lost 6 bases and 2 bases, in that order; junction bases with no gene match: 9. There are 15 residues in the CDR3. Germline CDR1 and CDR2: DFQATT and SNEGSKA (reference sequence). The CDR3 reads CSAHTAGGNTDTQYF. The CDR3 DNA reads TGCAGTGCCCATACCGCGGGGGGGAACACAGATACGCAGTATTTT.

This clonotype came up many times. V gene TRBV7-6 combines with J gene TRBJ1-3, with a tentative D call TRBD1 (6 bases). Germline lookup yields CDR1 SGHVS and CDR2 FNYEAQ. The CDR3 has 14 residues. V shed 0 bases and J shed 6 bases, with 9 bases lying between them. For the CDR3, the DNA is TGTGCCAGCAGCTTAGCGGCAGGGGTAAACACCATATATTTT. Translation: CASSLAAGVNTIYF. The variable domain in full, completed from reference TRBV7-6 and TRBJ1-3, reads GAGVSQSPRYKVTKRGQDVALRCDPISGHVSLYWYRQALGQGPEFLTYFNYEAQQDKSGLPNDRFSAERPEGSISTLTIQRTEQRDSAMYRCASSLAAGVNTIYFGEGSWLTVV.

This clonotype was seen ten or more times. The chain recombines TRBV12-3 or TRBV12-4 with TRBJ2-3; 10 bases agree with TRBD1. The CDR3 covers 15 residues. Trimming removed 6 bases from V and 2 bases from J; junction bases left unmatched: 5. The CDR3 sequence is CASSKTGGDTDTQYF. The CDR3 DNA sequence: TGTGCCAGCAGCAAGACAGGGGGCGACACAGATACGCAGTATTTT.

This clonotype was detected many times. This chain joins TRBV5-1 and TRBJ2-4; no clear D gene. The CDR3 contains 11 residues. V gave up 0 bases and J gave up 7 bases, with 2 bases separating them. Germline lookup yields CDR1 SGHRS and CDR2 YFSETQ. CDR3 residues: CASSLGNIQYF. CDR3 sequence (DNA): TGCGCCAGCAGCTTGGGGAACATTCAGTACTTC.

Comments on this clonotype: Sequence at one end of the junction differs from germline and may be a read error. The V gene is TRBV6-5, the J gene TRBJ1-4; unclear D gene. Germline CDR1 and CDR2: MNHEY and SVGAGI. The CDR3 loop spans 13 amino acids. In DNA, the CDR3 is TGTGCCAGCAGTTACTTAATTCGGGAAAGACTGTTTTTT. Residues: CASSYLIRERLFF.

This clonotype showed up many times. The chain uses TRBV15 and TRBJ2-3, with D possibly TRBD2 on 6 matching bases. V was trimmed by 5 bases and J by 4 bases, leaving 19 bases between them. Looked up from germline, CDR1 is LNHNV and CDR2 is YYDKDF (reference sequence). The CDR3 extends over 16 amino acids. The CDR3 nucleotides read TGTGCCACCAGCCCTCATCTTGGGGGGAGCGCAGATACGCAGTATTTT. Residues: CATSPHLGGSADTQYF.

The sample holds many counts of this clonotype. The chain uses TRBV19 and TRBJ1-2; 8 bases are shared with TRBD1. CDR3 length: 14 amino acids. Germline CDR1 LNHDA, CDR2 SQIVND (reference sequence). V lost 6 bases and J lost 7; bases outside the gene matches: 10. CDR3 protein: CASRTGTGPFGYTF. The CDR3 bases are TGTGCCAGTAGAACCGGGACAGGTCCTTTTGGCTACACCTTC.

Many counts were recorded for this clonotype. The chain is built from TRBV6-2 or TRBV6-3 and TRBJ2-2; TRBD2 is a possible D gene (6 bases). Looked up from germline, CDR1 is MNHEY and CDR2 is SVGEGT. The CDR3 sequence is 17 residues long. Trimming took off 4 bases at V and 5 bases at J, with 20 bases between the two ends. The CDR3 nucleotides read TGTGCCAGCAGTTCCATCTTTTTCTCGGAGGGGACCGGGGAGCTGTTTTTT. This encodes CASSSIFFSEGTGELFF.

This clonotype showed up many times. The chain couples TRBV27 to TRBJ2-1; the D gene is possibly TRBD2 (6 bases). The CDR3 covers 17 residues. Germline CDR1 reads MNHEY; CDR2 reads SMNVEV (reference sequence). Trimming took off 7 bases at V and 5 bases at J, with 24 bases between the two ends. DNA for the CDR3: TGTGCCAGCACTAACTTGGCTAGCGCAAACCTCAACAATGAGCAGTTCTTC. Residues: CASTNLASANLNNEQFF.

The CDR3 nucleotides are TGCGCCAGCAGCCAAGAGAACACTGAAGCTTTCTTT. Translating it yields CASSQENTEAFF. The chain has TRBV4-3 and TRBJ1-1, with no clear D. The CDR3 runs to 12 residues. Trimming took off 0 bases at V and 1 base at J, with 0 bases between the two ends. CDR1 and CDR2 from the germline V gene are LGHNA and YSLEER.